Here is one TCR beta chain with its context. This receptor's antigen is unknown. Base qualities are not provided; no much larger clone lies one nucleotide away. The sample belongs to a study of T cell responses to AZD1222 COVID-19 vaccine (dated by TCRdb to 2020 to 2022). With regard to the full study: TCR sequencing covered more than 230 trial participants: 207 given two doses of AZD1222 and about 26 given two doses of MenACWY control vaccine. Trial participants were enrolled by age into 18-55, 56-69 and 70-plus year subgroups, with roughly 160, 29 and 62 TCR-sequenced participants respectively.

The CDR3 regions of human TCRbeta chains were subjected to immunosequencing. The original pipeline was this. Repertoire TCRs were matched against a reference library of SARS-CoV-2-specific TCRs generated with the MIRA antigen-specificity platform. Breadth was defined as the fraction of unique TCRs that were SARS-CoV-2-associated, and depth was defined as the fraction of total T cells that were SARS-CoV-2-associated. Each spike-specific TCR was assigned to its reactive spike region and to a CD4 or CD8 class using the MIRA data. Log10-transformed breadth and depth values were compared by one-way ANOVA with Sidak's multiple comparisons tests. TCRdb obtained this table from immuneACCESS and retained in-frame rearrangements with V and J assigned. These tables miss some clones; where compared with another copy, unresolved V genes account for less than half of the shortfall, and the remainder is unexplained. The DNA was the basis for D and trimming; V, J and clone size are from that table. The sample table contains approximately 180,000 clones; only one count was recorded for around 89% of them. The ten most abundant clones make up about 4.3% of the sample.

The meaning of the sample's time point label: about 28 days (+/-7) after the second vaccine dose. The treatment or condition label here, explained by the study, means: meningococcal conjugate vaccine given as trial control. The vaccinee samples were drawn from two UK trials, COV001 and COV002, one of which was a single-blind randomized controlled phase 2/3 trial testing AZD1222 (ChAdOx1 nCoV-19) in healthy adults. For TCRbeta chain sequencing, PBMC samples from trial participants were taken at day 0 and at day 28 after the second dose. V loses 4 bases, J loses 0 bases, and the germline ends lie 10 bases apart. Including the terminal cysteine and phenylalanine, the CDR3 comprises 15 residues. This entry keeps only the CDR3 DNA: 45 bases, framed from base 1. As encoded in the germline V gene, CDR1 is SGDLS while CDR2 is YYNGEE. Study-level results and caveats: In the small 56-69-year group, the increase in depth fell short of significance, most likely because of low power. Participants were mostly white British, with more females than males. The authors suggested clonal diversity may have been underestimated. After two AZD1222 doses, both the breadth and the depth of spike-specific TCRs were significantly higher than at day 0 and than in MenACWY recipients. Conclusions about previously exposed vaccinees are limited, since just 6 or 7 AZD1222 recipients were seropositive for SARS-CoV-2 at baseline. Because no day 14 peak-response samples were available, the repertoires could be characterized only after the peak T cell response. CD4 TCRs associated with the vaccine covered the entire spike protein, and the dominant responses were in regions 160-218 and 743-854. Reportedly, almost half of the unique spike-specific TCRs recognized epitopes lying outside the regions that are mutated in the B.1.351 and B.1.1.7 variants.

Source: peripheral blood, taken 28 days after the second dose of the MenACWY control vaccine. The chain is assembled from TRBV9 and TRBJ2-2; TRBD1 could be the D gene, as 6 bases match. The sequence derives from an adult who received the MenACWY meningococcal vaccine as a control. At the DNA level, the sequence is TGTGCCAGCAGCTCCGGGACACCGAACACCGGGGAGCTGTTTTTT. It translates as CASSSGTPNTGELFF.